These T cell receptor beta chains were read from a single sample in a study of blood T cells in healthy people across ages. Each CDR3 protein is one row after TCRdb ran MiXCR on the 5' RACE reads. The sample has roughly 1.9 million distinct CDR3 sequences; roughly 43% are singletons. The source material was blood. These TCRs come from a human donor in good health. Both conserved end residues are part of each CDR3. A D gene is named only where the DNA matches it firmly. Clone size, where shown, is once, few, many, or a class for clones that have expanded.

D	V	J	size	DNA	CDR3
.	TRBV5-1	TRBJ2-3	.	TGCGCCAGCAGCTTGGAGGGGCGGGCGAGCACAGATACGCAGTATTTT	CASSLEGRASTDTQYF
.	TRBV12-5	TRBJ2-3	few	TGTGCTAGTGGTTTTTCGAGAGATACGCAGTATTTT	CASGFSRDTQYF
.	TRBV7-3	TRBJ2-1	.	TGTGCCAGCAGCTCACTAGGAGGGGATAACAATGAGCAGTTCTTC	CASSSLGGDNNEQFF
.	TRBV6-2/TRBV6-3	TRBJ2-2	.	TGTGCCAGCAGCCCATTCTACCCCGGGGAGCTGTTTTTT	CASSPFYPGELFF
.	TRBV6-6	TRBJ2-3	.	TGTGCCAGCACCAACGGGGGGCCACGCACAGATGCGCAGTATTTT	CASTNGGPRTDAQYF
.	TRBV7-2	TRBJ1-2	few	TGTGCCAGCAGCTTTTCGACGGGCCGGGCGGGTATCGGCTACACCTTC	CASSFSTGRAGIGYTF
TRBD2	TRBV7-2	TRBJ2-4	few	TGTGCCAGCAGCTTAATGGGGGGGAGCGATAACATTCAGTACTTC	CASSLMGGSDNIQYF
TRBD1	TRBV7-9	TRBJ2-1	.	TGTGCCAGCGGACAGGGGGGAGGTGAGCAGTTCTTC	CASGQGGGEQFF
TRBD2	TRBV5-1	TRBJ2-3	few	TGCGCCAGCAGCTTGCGGGGGGGCTCCCTCGCGGATACGCAGTATTTT	CASSLRGGSLADTQYF
.	TRBV5-4	TRBJ2-1	.	TGTGCCAGCAGCCCCGTCTATACCTACAATGAGCAGTTCTTC	CASSPVYTYNEQFF
TRBD2	TRBV7-2	TRBJ2-3	few	TGTGCCAGCAGCTTAGAGGTAGCGGGGGGCGGGGATACGCAGTATTTT	CASSLEVAGGGDTQYF
.	TRBV20-1	TRBJ2-5	.	TGCAGTGCTAAGGACCCCGGGCCTGCTAAGCAGTACTTC	CSAKDPGPAKQYF
TRBD1	TRBV18	TRBJ2-4	few	TGTGCCAGCTCATCGAAGGGGGCAAGAGCCAAAAACATTCAGTACTTC	CASSSKGARAKNIQYF
.	TRBV5-4	TRBJ1-3	.	TGTGCCAGCAGCGTGGACCCCGGTGAAAACACCATATATTTT	CASSVDPGENTIYF
TRBD2	TRBV6-1	TRBJ2-1	.	TGTGCCAGCAGGGGCTCTAGCGGGGGTTCATACAATGAGCAGTTCTTC	CASRGSSGGSYNEQFF
TRBD1	TRBV6-1	TRBJ1-2	.	TGTGCCAGCAGCCCCGACAGGGCGACATCTTACCGCTATGGCTACACCTTC	CASSPDRATSYRYGYTF
TRBD1	TRBV20-1	TRBJ1-6	.	TGCAGGGGGGGACAGGGGGCCTATAATTCACCCCTCCACTTT	CRGGQGAYNSPLHF
.	TRBV2	TRBJ1-1	once	TGTGCCAGCAAGAGCCACAGGAACACTGAAGCTTTCTTT	CASKSHRNTEAFF
TRBD1	TRBV7-2	TRBJ2-4	.	TGTGCCAGCACACAGGGAGGACAGGGCCTATCCTACAATGAGCAGTACTTC	CASTQGGQGLSYNEQYF
TRBD1	TRBV7-2	TRBJ1-4	.	TGTGCCAGCAGCTTTAAACGGGGACAGGGGTGGGAAAAACTGTTTTTT	CASSFKRGQGWEKLFF
TRBD1	TRBV29-1	TRBJ1-5	.	TGCAGCGTTGTAGACAGGGACTTCAATCAGCCCCAGCATTTT	CSVVDRDFNQPQHF
.	TRBV20-1	TRBJ2-7	.	TGCAGTGCCCTAATGGTGGGGGGGACAGGACGAGGTTACGAGCAGTACTTC	CSALMVGGTGRGYEQYF
.	TRBV25-1	TRBJ2-7	.	TGTGCCAGCAGTGAATATTTCCAGGGAACTTCCTACGAGCAGTACTTC	CASSEYFQGTSYEQYF
.	TRBV12-3/TRBV12-4	TRBJ2-6	.	TGTGCCAGCAGTGACATACAGGGCTCCGGGGCCAACGTCCTGACTTTC	CASSDIQGSGANVLTF
TRBD1	TRBV19	TRBJ1-2	.	TGTGCCAGTACCGAGAGTTGGACAGGAGGCTATGGCTACACCTTC	CASTESWTGGYGYTF
.	TRBV11-2	TRBJ2-1	.	TGTGCCAGCAGCTTAGTAGGTACTAGGGAGCAGTTCTTC	CASSLVGTREQFF
.	TRBV20-1	TRBJ2-5	.	TGCAGTGCTAGTGCCACCGCGGTGGAGACCCAGTACTTC	CSASATAVETQYF
.	TRBV4-2	TRBJ2-7	.	TGTGCCAGCAGCCAAGGGGCCTTGTACGAGCAGTACTTC	CASSQGALYEQYF
.	TRBV12-3/TRBV12-4	TRBJ2-4	.	TGTGCCAGCAGTTTCGGCAGGACTACTTCTCCCATGGGGGAGCAGTACTTC	CASSFGRTTSPMGEQYF
.	TRBV21-1	TRBJ2-7	.	TGTGCCAGCAGCAAGGATGGGCCGGGACAGGACTACTCCTACGAGCAGTACTTC	CASSKDGPGQDYSYEQYF
.	TRBV6-5	TRBJ2-4	.	TGTGCCAGCAGTTACTCGGCCCTAGCCAAAAACATGCAGTACTTC	CASSYSALAKNMQYF
.	TRBV6-5	TRBJ2-7	few	TGTGCCAGCAGGGGACATGCGGCCTACGAGCAGTACTTC	CASRGHAAYEQYF
.	TRBV7-6	TRBJ2-2	few	TGTGCCAGCAGCTTGACAGGACACACGAACACCGGGGAGCTGTTTTTT	CASSLTGHTNTGELFF
TRBD1	TRBV7-9	TRBJ1-2	.	TGTGCCAGCAGCGCCGCGGGGACAGCTGGGGGCTACACCTTC	CASSAAGTAGGYTF
.	TRBV5-1	TRBJ2-3	.	TGCGCCAGCAACTTGCTGGGGACTCAACGGGCAGATACGCAGTATTTT	CASNLLGTQRADTQYF
TRBD2	TRBV5-4	TRBJ2-1	.	TGTGCCAGCAGCTGGGGACTAGCGGGGGGGTCGAATGAGCAGTTCTTC	CASSWGLAGGSNEQFF
.	TRBV20-1	TRBJ1-2	.	TGCAGTGCTTCCAAGCCGGCAGGCGACTATGGCTACACCTTC	CSASKPAGDYGYTF
.	TRBV20-1	TRBJ2-3	few	TGCAGTGCTATACCGGGACACCTTGGGTATTTT	CSAIPGHLGYF
TRBD1	TRBV6-5	TRBJ2-5	.	TGTGCCAGCAGTTTCACCGGGACAGGGGTACAAGAGACCCAGTACTTC	CASSFTGTGVQETQYF
.	TRBV5-1	TRBJ2-7	many	TGCGCCAGCAGCTTAGACAGGACCCCCTACGAGCAGTACTTC	CASSLDRTPYEQYF
.	TRBV6-1	TRBJ2-6	.	TGTGCCAGCAGTGAGGGGATGCGGAGCTCTGGGGCCAACGTCCTGACTTTC	CASSEGMRSSGANVLTF
TRBD2	TRBV7-2	TRBJ2-1	.	TGTGCCAGCAGCTTCCTAGCGGGGGCCCCTTTGGATGAGCAGTTCTTC	CASSFLAGAPLDEQFF
.	TRBV7-8	TRBJ2-1	few	TGTGCCAGCAGCTCCTGGACGGTCAATGAGCAGTTCTTC	CASSSWTVNEQFF
.	TRBV2	TRBJ2-7	few	TGTGCCAGCAGTGAAAAGGGAGAATGGGCCTGGAGGTGGGAGCAGTACTTC	CASSEKGEWAWRWEQYF
TRBD1	TRBV29-1	TRBJ1-4	.	TGCAGCGTTGAAGATCAGGGGGAGGGTGAAAAACTGTTTTTT	CSVEDQGEGEKLFF
TRBD2	TRBV20-1	TRBJ2-3	.	TGCAGTGCTAGACGGCTAGCGGGGCCCGCAGATACGCAGTATTTT	CSARRLAGPADTQYF
.	TRBV4-3	TRBJ2-1	.	TGCGCCAGCAGCCGGACGGGAGCCAGCTCCTACAATGAGCAGTTCTTC	CASSRTGASSYNEQFF
.	TRBV4-3	TRBJ2-6	few	TGCGCCAGCAGCCAAGATATTTTGAGGCGGAACCGTGGCTCTGGGGCCAACGTCCTGACTTTC	CASSQDILRRNRGSGANVLTF
TRBD2	TRBV15	TRBJ2-3	.	TGTGCCACCAGCAGAGATCCCGCGGGAGGGGGCACAGATACGCAGTATTTT	CATSRDPAGGGTDTQYF
.	TRBV7-2	TRBJ1-2	few	TGTGCCAGCAGCTTAGCGGGGCGAAGGTCTAACTATGGCTACACCTTC	CASSLAGRRSNYGYTF
.	TRBV28	TRBJ2-7	.	TGTGCCAGCAGGGCCGGGCGGGGCTACGAGCAGTACTTC	CASRAGRGYEQYF
.	TRBV12-3/TRBV12-4	TRBJ1-2	.	TGTGCCAGCAGTCCCCCCAACGGGCACTATGGCTACACCTTC	CASSPPNGHYGYTF
.	TRBV4-3	TRBJ1-4	.	TGCGCCAGCAGCCCGCGACCAACTATGAATGAAAAACTGTTTTTT	CASSPRPTMNEKLFF
.	TRBV7-9	TRBJ2-7	once	TGTGCCAGCAGCTTAGAGGCCCAGCCTTCTTACGAGCAGTACTTC	CASSLEAQPSYEQYF